The following is a TCR beta chain sequence with its context. Antigen: not known. These data come from a study of monozygotic twins with inflammatory bowel disease. Study results and caveats: No difference was seen in repertoire similarity between concordant and discordant twins, possibly from limited power. Fewer clonotypes were shared with others by IBD patients than by healthy twins, especially with disease activity.

Two nested PCRs, around 16 and 10 cycles, amplified TCRalpha and TCRbeta cDNA. Using the 5' RACE reads, TCRdb records one entry per CDR3 protein without DNA. This sample's table has around 410,000 distinct CDR3 sequences. The clonotype originates from a human donor with ulcerative colitis or Crohn's disease, or a healthy co-twin of an affected twin (not recorded which). The sample consisted of blood.

CDR3 in amino acids: CSARRTVNTEAFF. This chain links TRBV20-1 with TRBJ1-1. The CDR3 totals 13 residues. The germline V gene has CDR1 DFQATT and CDR2 SNEGSKA (reference sequence).